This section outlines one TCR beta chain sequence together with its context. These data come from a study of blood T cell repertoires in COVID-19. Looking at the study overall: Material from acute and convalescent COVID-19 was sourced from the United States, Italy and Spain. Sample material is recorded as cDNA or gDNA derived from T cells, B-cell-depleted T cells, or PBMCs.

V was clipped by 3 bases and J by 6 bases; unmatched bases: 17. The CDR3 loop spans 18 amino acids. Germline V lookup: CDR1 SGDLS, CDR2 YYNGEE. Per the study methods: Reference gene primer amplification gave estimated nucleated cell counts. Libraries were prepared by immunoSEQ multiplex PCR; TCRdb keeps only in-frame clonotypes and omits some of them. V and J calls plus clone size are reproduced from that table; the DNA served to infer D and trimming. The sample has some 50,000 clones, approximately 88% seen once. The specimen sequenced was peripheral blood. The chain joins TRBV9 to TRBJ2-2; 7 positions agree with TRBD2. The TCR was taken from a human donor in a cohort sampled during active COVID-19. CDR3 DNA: TGTGCCAGCAGCGCAGTAGTCTCTGGCGGGAGTTCCGCCGGGGAGCTGTTTTTT. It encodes CASSAVVSGGSSAGELFF.